The rows below give T cell receptor beta chains drawn from one sample of a study of Tregs in tolerant kidney transplant recipients. Sequencing was performed with immunoSEQ multiplex PCR; in TCRdb, only in-frame clones are kept and a portion is missing. The top ten hold 0.39% of the sample, which has about 69,000 clones, around nine tenths seen once. Source: CD4+ T cells from blood, taken before the transplant. These receptors originate from a human donor who received a combined kidney and bone marrow transplant. Each CDR3 is given with its conserved first and last residue. A D gene is named only where the DNA matches it firmly. The listing skips clone size in some rows; elsewhere it reads once, few, many or a size class.

j_call | clone_size | v_call | d_call | cdr3_nt | cdr3_aa
TRBJ1-3 | - | TRBV11-2 | - | TGTGCCAGCAGCTTACCACAGGCATCGGTTGGAAACACCATATATTTT | CASSLPQASVGNTIYF
TRBJ1-4 | - | TRBV7-3 | TRBD1 | TGTGCCAGCAGCCCAGACAGGGACGGAAAACTGTTTTTT | CASSPDRDGKLFF
TRBJ2-7 | - | TRBV6-6 | TRBD2 | TGTGCCAGCAGCCCTGGACTAGCGGGAGGTCACGAGCAGTACTTC | CASSPGLAGGHEQYF
TRBJ2-3 | few | TRBV6-4 | TRBD2 | TGTGCCAGCAGTGCCATGGCTAGCGGGAGAACAGATACGCAGTATTTT | CASSAMASGRTDTQYF
TRBJ2-7 | - | TRBV19 | TRBD2 | TGTGCCAGTAGTATAGGGGCAGGGAGGGCAGACGAGCAGTACTTC | CASSIGAGRADEQYF
TRBJ2-1 | once | TRBV6-1 | TRBD1 | TGTGCCAGCAGCCGGGACAGTTACAATGAGCAGTTCTTC | CASSRDSYNEQFF
TRBJ2-3 | once | TRBV18 | TRBD1 | TGTGCCAGCTCACCGTGGGACAGCCGCACAGATACGCAGTATTTT | CASSPWDSRTDTQYF
TRBJ2-5 | - | TRBV4-1 | TRBD1 | TGCGCCAGCAGCCAATCCGGACAGGGTCATGGGGAGACCCAGTACTTC | CASSQSGQGHGETQYF
TRBJ1-1 | - | TRBV28 | - | TGTGCCAGCAGTTCCGTGAACACTGAAGCTTTCTTT | CASSSVNTEAFF
TRBJ2-7 | - | TRBV6-5 | - | TGTGCCAGCACGCGGGGCAGGGGGTCCTACGAGCAGTACTTC | CASTRGRGSYEQYF
TRBJ2-7 | once | TRBV6-5 | TRBD1 | TGTGCCAGCAGTTTCGACAGGGGATCGATCTACGAGCAGTACTTC | CASSFDRGSIYEQYF
TRBJ1-2 | - | TRBV28 | - | TGTGCCAGCAGCACAGGGTGGGCTAACTATGGCTACACCTTC | CASSTGWANYGYTF
TRBJ1-1 | - | TRBV30 | - | TGTGCCTGGATCACCGGACACTCGCCGAACACTGAAGCTTTCTTT | CAWITGHSPNTEAFF
TRBJ1-2 | - | TRBV2 | TRBD1 | TGTGCCAGCAACTCTGGACAGGGGTTTGGTTATGGCTACACCTTC | CASNSGQGFGYGYTF
TRBJ2-1 | - | TRBV6-5 | TRBD1 | TGTGCCAGCAGTTACCTCTACCGCTCAGGGGGATATGAGCAGTTCTTC | CASSYLYRSGGYEQFF